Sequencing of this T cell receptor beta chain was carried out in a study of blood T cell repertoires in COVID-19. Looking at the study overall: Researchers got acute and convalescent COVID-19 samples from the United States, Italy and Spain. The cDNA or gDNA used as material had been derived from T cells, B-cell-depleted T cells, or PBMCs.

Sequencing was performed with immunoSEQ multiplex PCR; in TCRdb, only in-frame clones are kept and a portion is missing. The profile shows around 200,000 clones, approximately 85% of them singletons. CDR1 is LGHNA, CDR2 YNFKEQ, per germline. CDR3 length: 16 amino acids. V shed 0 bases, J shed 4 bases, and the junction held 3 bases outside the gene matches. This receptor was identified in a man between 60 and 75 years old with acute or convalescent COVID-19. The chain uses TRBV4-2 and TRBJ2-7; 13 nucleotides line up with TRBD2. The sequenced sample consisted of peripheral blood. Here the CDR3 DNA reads TGTGCCAGCAGCCAAGATTGGACTAGCGGGAGTTACGAGCAGTACTTC. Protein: CASSQDWTSGSYEQYF.